What follows describes a single T cell receptor beta chain. Its antigen remains unidentified. Generated by immunoSEQ multiplex PCR, the TCRdb table keeps only in-frame clones and is missing some. The repertoire holds 11,000 or so clones, with approximately 90% as singletons. This sample is drawn from a study of T cells in pancreatic ductal adenocarcinoma. Broader study findings: Comparisons of tumor and blood clonality may show falsely lower tumor diversity. Tumor and blood clonality did not differ significantly, about 0.11 versus 0.072. This surgical cohort overrepresents the minority presenting with early-stage disease.

Surgery without prior neoadjuvant therapy was the treatment of the selected pancreatic ductal adenocarcinoma patients. The sequence derives from a human donor with pancreatic ductal adenocarcinoma. Material: PBMCs.

The CDR3 loop reads CSVEDWQGGIATDTQYF. Written as DNA, the CDR3 is TGCAGCGTTGAAGATTGGCAGGGGGGTATTGCCACAGATACGCAGTATTTT. V and J are TRBV29-1 and TRBJ2-3; perhaps TRBD1 as D (7 bases). This CDR3 spans 17 amino acids. CDR1 is SQVTM and CDR2 is ANQGSEA in the germline V gene. Trimming removed 0 bases at V and 2 bases at J, with 18 bases between.